The source of this TCR beta chain is a study of early T cells in non-severe SARS-CoV-2 infection. Study-wide context: Bulk RNA from unsorted whole blood was sequenced; chains were unpaired.

MiXCR, run by TCRdb on the 5' RACE reads, gives a single entry per CDR3 protein. The sample carries 55,000 to 75,000 distinct CDR3 sequences, 12% recorded once. The germline V gene encodes CDR1 KGHDR and CDR2 SFDVKD. Trimming pared 4 bases from V and 5 bases from J, leaving 14 bases between. The CDR3 length is 14 residues. This clonotype was counted ten times or more. The receptor was derived from an adult who was a healthcare worker with PCR-confirmed SARS-CoV-2 infection or an uninfected control (not recorded which). The V gene is TRBV24-1, the J gene TRBJ2-7; D is ambiguous. Sequenced input: whole blood. The CDR3 nucleotides read TGTGCCACCAGTGACGGCCTAGGCAGCAACGAGCAGTACTTC. This sequence encodes CATSDGLGSNEQYF.